This is a list of T cell receptor beta chains from one sample in a study of cytomegalovirus exposure and HLA in healthy donors. TCRdb keeps only in-frame clones here, not all; method: immunoSEQ multiplex PCR. The table lists some 96,000 clones, 76% of them singletons. Sequenced input: PBMCs. The receptors stem from a man aged 35 to 55 in good health and CMV-seronegative. Both conserved end residues are part of each CDR3. D genes are given only for firm matches. The size field is filled for only some rows; it gives once, few, many or a size class.

v_call: TRBV5-1
j_call: TRBJ2-5
d_call: .
clone_size: .
cdr3_nt: TGCGCCAGCAGCGTGGCCCCTGCGGTAAGAGGCGAGACCCAGTACTTC
cdr3_aa: CASSVAPAVRGETQYF

v_call: TRBV7-9
j_call: TRBJ1-4
d_call: .
clone_size: .
cdr3_nt: TGTGCCAGCAGCTTAGGGCAGGGGCCTGAAAAACTGTTTTTT
cdr3_aa: CASSLGQGPEKLFF

v_call: TRBV7-2
j_call: TRBJ2-7
d_call: TRBD1
clone_size: .
cdr3_nt: TGTGCCAGCAGCTCACGACTGGGGACAGGGAATGCCTACGAGCAGTACTTC
cdr3_aa: CASSSRLGTGNAYEQYF

v_call: TRBV5-8
j_call: TRBJ2-1
d_call: .
clone_size: .
cdr3_nt: TGTGCCAGCAGCTTGATTAGGGGATGGGATGAGCAGTTCTTC
cdr3_aa: CASSLIRGWDEQFF

v_call: TRBV7-2
j_call: TRBJ2-3
d_call: .
clone_size: few
cdr3_nt: TGTGCCAGCAGCTTAGCCGCAGATACGCAGTATTTT
cdr3_aa: CASSLAADTQYF

v_call: TRBV6-5
j_call: TRBJ1-1
d_call: .
clone_size: .
cdr3_nt: TGTGCCAGCAGTATTACGACAGGATGGGATGAAGCTTTCTTT
cdr3_aa: CASSITTGWDEAFF

v_call: TRBV7-2
j_call: TRBJ1-1
d_call: .
clone_size: .
cdr3_nt: TGTGCCAGCAGCTTCGGTGGGGCCACTGAAGCTTTCTTT
cdr3_aa: CASSFGGATEAFF

v_call: TRBV5-1
j_call: TRBJ2-5
d_call: TRBD2
clone_size: .
cdr3_nt: TGCGCCAGCAGCCTACAGGGACTAGCGGAAGAGACCCAGTACTTC
cdr3_aa: CASSLQGLAEETQYF

v_call: TRBV5-5
j_call: TRBJ1-5
d_call: TRBD1
clone_size: .
cdr3_nt: TGTGCCAGCAGCTTGATCATCGGGACAGGGGAGAGCAATCAGCCCCAGCATTTT
cdr3_aa: CASSLIIGTGESNQPQHF

v_call: TRBV7-9
j_call: TRBJ2-3
d_call: .
clone_size: .
cdr3_nt: TGTGCCAGCAGCCTAAGCACAGATACGCAGTATTTT
cdr3_aa: CASSLSTDTQYF

v_call: TRBV28
j_call: TRBJ1-4
d_call: .
clone_size: .
cdr3_nt: TGTGCCAGCAGTTCCGGGGGGGCGACTAATGAAAAACTGTTTTTT
cdr3_aa: CASSSGGATNEKLFF

v_call: TRBV9
j_call: TRBJ2-1
d_call: TRBD2
clone_size: .
cdr3_nt: TGTGCCAGCAGCCACAGCGGGAGGGCATCCAATGAGCAGTTCTTC
cdr3_aa: CASSHSGRASNEQFF

v_call: TRBV30
j_call: TRBJ1-1
d_call: .
clone_size: .
cdr3_nt: TGTGCCTGGAGGGTCGGGACTCTTGTGGGGAACACTGAAGCTTTCTTT
cdr3_aa: CAWRVGTLVGNTEAFF

v_call: TRBV7-2
j_call: TRBJ2-5
d_call: .
clone_size: .
cdr3_nt: TGTGCCAGCAGCTTTGGTCAGGGACTCCTACAAGAGACCCAGTACTTC
cdr3_aa: CASSFGQGLLQETQYF

v_call: TRBV28
j_call: TRBJ2-7
d_call: TRBD2
clone_size: .
cdr3_nt: TGTGCCAGCAGCCTGACCCTTACTAGCGGGAGTCAATCGGACTCCTACGAGCAGTACTTC
cdr3_aa: CASSLTLTSGSQSDSYEQYF

v_call: TRBV7-2
j_call: TRBJ1-3
d_call: TRBD1
clone_size: few
cdr3_nt: TGTGCCAGCAGTACGGGGACAGCTACTGGAAACACCATATATTTT
cdr3_aa: CASSTGTATGNTIYF

v_call: TRBV14
j_call: TRBJ1-2
d_call: .
clone_size: .
cdr3_nt: TGTGCCAGCAGCCAAGACTGGTTACAGAATGGCTACACCTTC
cdr3_aa: CASSQDWLQNGYTF

v_call: TRBV5-1
j_call: TRBJ2-5
d_call: .
clone_size: .
cdr3_nt: TGCGCCAGCAGCTGGGGACCGCAGGGGGAGACCCAGTACTTC
cdr3_aa: CASSWGPQGETQYF

v_call: TRBV27
j_call: TRBJ1-1
d_call: .
clone_size: few
cdr3_nt: TGTGCCAGCAGTTTCTTTCCCAGGGGTGGGTACACTGAAGCTTTCTTT
cdr3_aa: CASSFFPRGGYTEAFF

v_call: TRBV11-3
j_call: TRBJ2-5
d_call: .
clone_size: .
cdr3_nt: TGTGCCAGCAGTTCTCGGCAGGGAAAATACCAAGAGACCCAGTACTTC
cdr3_aa: CASSSRQGKYQETQYF

v_call: TRBV5-1
j_call: TRBJ2-7
d_call: .
clone_size: .
cdr3_nt: TGCGCCAGCAGCTGGGACTGGCAAGCCGCCTACGAGCAGTACTTC
cdr3_aa: CASSWDWQAAYEQYF

v_call: TRBV7-6
j_call: TRBJ2-3
d_call: .
clone_size: .
cdr3_nt: TGTGCCAGCAGCCCGGGACACAGCACAGATACGCAGTATTTT
cdr3_aa: CASSPGHSTDTQYF

v_call: TRBV11-2
j_call: TRBJ2-7
d_call: .
clone_size: .
cdr3_nt: TGTGCCAGCAGCCGCTGGGCGGGGTATCTGTACTTC
cdr3_aa: CASSRWAGYLYF

v_call: TRBV6-4
j_call: TRBJ2-1
d_call: TRBD2
clone_size: .
cdr3_nt: TGTGCCAGCAGGACTAGCGGGGGGTACAATGAGCAGTTCTTC
cdr3_aa: CASRTSGGYNEQFF

v_call: TRBV27
j_call: TRBJ2-7
d_call: .
clone_size: .
cdr3_nt: TGTGCCAGCAGTTTAGGGGCAGGGTTCGACGAGCAGTACTTC
cdr3_aa: CASSLGAGFDEQYF

v_call: TRBV30
j_call: TRBJ2-2
d_call: .
clone_size: .
cdr3_nt: TGTGCCTGGAGGTTCGGTCTACACACCGGGGAGCTGTTTTTT
cdr3_aa: CAWRFGLHTGELFF

v_call: TRBV2
j_call: TRBJ1-5
d_call: .
clone_size: .
cdr3_nt: TGTGCCAGCAGCGGGGGGGAGTTCAATCAGCCCCAGCATTTT
cdr3_aa: CASSGGEFNQPQHF

v_call: TRBV18
j_call: TRBJ1-2
d_call: .
clone_size: once
cdr3_nt: TGTGCCAGCTCACCTACCCACGAGGGCGCGCCGGGCTACACCTTC
cdr3_aa: CASSPTHEGAPGYTF

v_call: TRBV7-2
j_call: TRBJ2-7
d_call: TRBD1
clone_size: .
cdr3_nt: TGTGCCAGCAGCTTATTCCGGACAGGGGGCGGCTACGAGCAGTACTTC
cdr3_aa: CASSLFRTGGGYEQYF

v_call: TRBV7-2
j_call: TRBJ2-7
d_call: .
clone_size: .
cdr3_nt: TGTGCCAGCAGCTTAACGCTGAGAGGGACATACGAGCAGTACTTC
cdr3_aa: CASSLTLRGTYEQYF

v_call: TRBV2
j_call: TRBJ2-1
d_call: TRBD2
clone_size: .
cdr3_nt: TGTGCCAGGGGAGGACTAGCGGGTTATAACAATGAGCAGTTCTTC
cdr3_aa: CARGGLAGYNNEQFF